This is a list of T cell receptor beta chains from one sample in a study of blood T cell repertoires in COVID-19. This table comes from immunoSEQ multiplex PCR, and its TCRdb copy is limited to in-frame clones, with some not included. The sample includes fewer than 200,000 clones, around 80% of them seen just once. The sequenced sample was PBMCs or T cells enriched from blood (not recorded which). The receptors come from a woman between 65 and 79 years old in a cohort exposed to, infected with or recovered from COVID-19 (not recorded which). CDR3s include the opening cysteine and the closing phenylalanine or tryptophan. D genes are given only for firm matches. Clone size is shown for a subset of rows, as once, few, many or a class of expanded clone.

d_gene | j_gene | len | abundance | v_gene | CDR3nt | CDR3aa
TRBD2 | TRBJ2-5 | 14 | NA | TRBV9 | TGTGCCAGCAGCCAGGCGGGGGTGGTGGAGACCCAGTACTTC | CASSQAGVVETQYF
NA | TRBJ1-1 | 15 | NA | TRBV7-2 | TGTGCCAGCAGCTTAGACGGCAGGTGGAACACTGAAGCTTTCTTT | CASSLDGRWNTEAFF
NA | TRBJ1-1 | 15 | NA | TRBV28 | TGTGCCAGCCGCATGGTCCAGGGGTTTGGAACTGAAGCTTTCTTT | CASRMVQGFGTEAFF
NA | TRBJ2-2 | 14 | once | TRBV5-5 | TGTGCCAGCAGCCCCACAGGGAACACCGGGGAGCTGTTTTTT | CASSPTGNTGELFF
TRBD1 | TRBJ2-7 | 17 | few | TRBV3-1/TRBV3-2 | TGTGCCAGCAGCCCACGGGACAGGCCTATGAGGTACTACGAGCAGTACTTC | CASSPRDRPMRYYEQYF
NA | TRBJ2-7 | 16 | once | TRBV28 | TGTGCCAGCAGTATCCGTCCGGGACTGAGCTCCTACGAGCAGTACTTC | CASSIRPGLSSYEQYF
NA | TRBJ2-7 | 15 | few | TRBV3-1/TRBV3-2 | TGTGCCAGCAGCCAAAGGGGGACCCATACCTACGAGCAGTACTTC | CASSQRGTHTYEQYF
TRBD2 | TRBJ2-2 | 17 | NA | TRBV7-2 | TGTGCCAGCAGCTTAGCCTTAGCGGGAGACGACACCGGGGAGCTGTTTTTT | CASSLALAGDDTGELFF
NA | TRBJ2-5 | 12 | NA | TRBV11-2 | TGTGCCAGCAGCTTACCTAAAGAGACCCAGTACTTC | CASSLPKETQYF
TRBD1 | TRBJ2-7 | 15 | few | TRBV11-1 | TGTGCCAGCAGCTTAGGGGGGACAGGGACCTACGAGCAGTACTTC | CASSLGGTGTYEQYF
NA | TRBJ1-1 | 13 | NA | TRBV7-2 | TGTGCCAGCAGCGCCCAGGGGCTTACTGAAGCTTTCTTT | CASSAQGLTEAFF
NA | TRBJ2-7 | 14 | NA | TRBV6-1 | TGTGCCAGCAGTGAATGGGAGCCCCCCTACGAGCAGTACTTC | CASSEWEPPYEQYF
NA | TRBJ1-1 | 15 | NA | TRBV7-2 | TGTGCCAGCAGCTTCCAGGGGCGGGCAGCGGCTGAAGCTTTCTTT | CASSFQGRAAAEAFF
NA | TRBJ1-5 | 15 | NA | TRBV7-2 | TGTGCCAGCGGACCTGGGGCAGGGGTCAATCAGCCCCAGCATTTT | CASGPGAGVNQPQHF
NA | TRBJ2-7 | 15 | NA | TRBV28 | TGTGCCAGCAGTTTAGCGGGTGGGAGCTCCTACGAGCAGTACTTC | CASSLAGGSSYEQYF